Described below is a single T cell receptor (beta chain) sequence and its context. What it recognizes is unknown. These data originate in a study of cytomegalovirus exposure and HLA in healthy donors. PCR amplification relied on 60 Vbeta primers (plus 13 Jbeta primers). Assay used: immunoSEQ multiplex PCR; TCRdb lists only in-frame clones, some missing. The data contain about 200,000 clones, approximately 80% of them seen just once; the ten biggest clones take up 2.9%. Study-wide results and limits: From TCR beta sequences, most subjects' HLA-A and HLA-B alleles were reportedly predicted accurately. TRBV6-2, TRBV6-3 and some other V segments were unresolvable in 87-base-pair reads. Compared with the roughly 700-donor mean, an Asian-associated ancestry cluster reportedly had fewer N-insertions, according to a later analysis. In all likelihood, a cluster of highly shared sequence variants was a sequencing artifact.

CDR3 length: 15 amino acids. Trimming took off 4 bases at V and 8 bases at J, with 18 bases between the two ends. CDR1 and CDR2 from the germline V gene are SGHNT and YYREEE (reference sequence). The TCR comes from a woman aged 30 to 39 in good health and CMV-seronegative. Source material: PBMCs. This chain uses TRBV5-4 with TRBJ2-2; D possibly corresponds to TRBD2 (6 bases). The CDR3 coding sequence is TGTGCCAGCAGCCGGGACCAGCGGGCGGGGGGGGAGCTGTTTTTT. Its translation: CASSRDQRAGGELFF. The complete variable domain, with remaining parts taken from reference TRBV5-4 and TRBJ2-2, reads ETGVTQSPTHLIKTRGQQVTLRCSSQSGHNTVSWYQQALGQGPQFIFQYYREEENGRGNFPPRFSGLQFPNYSSELNVNALELDDSALYLCASSRDQRAGGELFFGEGSRLTVL.